This T cell receptor (beta chain) was profiled in a study of T cells in Graves' hyperthyroidism and ophthalmopathy. Study outcomes and limitations: In the blood, most expanded thyroid clonotypes above 0.001 appeared as well. Ophthalmopathy was identified by the model a median about 6.8 months ahead of onset.

Clinical symptoms, serum thyroxine and TRAb, thyroid ultrasound and orbital computed tomography together formed the diagnostic basis. Authors of the study amplified TCR beta CDR3 regions from RNA transcripts. First-round RT-PCR targeting the TCR CDR3 was performed with the HTBI primer set. TCRdb reanalysed the multiplex PCR reads using MiXCR and keeps one entry per CDR3 protein. This sample carries about half a million distinct CDR3 sequences, around 20% of them seen once, and the ten largest clones take approximately 48%. This clonotype was seen more than once but under ten times. Antigen: not known. The CDR3 has 14 amino acids. From germline, CDR1 is SEHNR and CDR2 FQNEAQ (reference sequence). Trimming took 4 bases from V and 7 from J; bases not matched to a gene: 6.

Sequenced input: blood. This clonotype originated in a man aged 35 to 55 with Graves' ophthalmopathy. This chain links TRBV7-9 with TRBJ1-2; 10 bases line up with TRBD1. The CDR3 DNA reads TGTGCCAGCAGCTACGGGACAGGGGAAGGTGGCTACACCTTC. Its protein is CASSYGTGEGGYTF.